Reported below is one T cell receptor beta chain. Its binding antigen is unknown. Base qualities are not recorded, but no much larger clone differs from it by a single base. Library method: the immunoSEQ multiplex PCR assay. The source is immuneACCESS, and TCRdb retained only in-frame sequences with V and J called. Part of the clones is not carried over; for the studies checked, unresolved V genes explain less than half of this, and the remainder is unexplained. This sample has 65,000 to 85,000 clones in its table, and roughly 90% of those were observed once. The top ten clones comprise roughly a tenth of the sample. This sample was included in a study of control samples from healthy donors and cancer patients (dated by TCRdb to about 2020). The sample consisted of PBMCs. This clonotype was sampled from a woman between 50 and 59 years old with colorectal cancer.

The CDR3 reads as follows: CASSLDQQGNEQFF. The bases read TGCGCCAGCAGCTTGGACCAACAGGGAAATGAGCAGTTCTTC. The sequence links TRBV5-1 to TRBJ2-1; a tentative D call is TRBD1 (6 bases match). The CDR3 numbers 14 residues from cysteine through phenylalanine. The only DNA kept is the CDR3, 42 bases in frame from the first base. CDR1 is given as SGHRS and CDR2 as YFSETQ, both from the germline V gene. V drops 0 bases and J drops 7 bases, leaving 11 bases in between. The full variable domain, with segments outside the CDR3 supplied by the reference TRBV5-1 and TRBJ2-1 proteins, appears as KAGVTQTPRYLIKTRGQQVTLSCSPISGHRSVSWYQQTPGQGLQFLFEYFSETQRNKGNFPGRFSGRQFSNSRSEMNVSTLELGDSALYLCASSLDQQGNEQFFGPGTRLTVL.